The source of this T cell receptor beta chain is a study of radiotherapy plus CTLA-4 blockade in lung cancer. Whole-study context: There were objective responses in roughly 17% of patients, and approximately 30% had disease control.

Regarding the study as a whole: TCR clones of tumor origin grew in blood after radiotherapy plus ipilimumab.

Patients had chemo-refractory metastatic non-small-cell lung cancer and received focal radiation plus CTLA-4 blockade that used ipilimumab. Trimming cost V 4 bases and J 1 base; bases outside gene matches: 4. The length of the CDR3 is 16 residues. As to this clone: Its target is not known.

TCRdb keeps only in-frame clones here, not all; method: immunoSEQ multiplex PCR. The data contain around 90,000 clones, under 85% of them seen just once; the ten biggest clones take up less than 15%. This chain joins TRBV5-3 and TRBJ1-6; TRBD1 matches at 8 bases. TRBV5-3 is an ORF; its function is uncertain. This material consisted of peripheral blood, taken from a patient treated with radiotherapy plus ipilimumab. The receptor was derived from a human donor with non-small cell lung cancer that progressed on radiotherapy plus ipilimumab. The CDR3 DNA reads TGTGCCAGAAGCGCCAGGACAGGGTCCTATAATTCACCCCTCCACTTT. Translated, it gives CARSARTGSYNSPLHF.